What follows are 2 T cell receptor beta chains derived from one specimen sequenced in a study of blood T cell repertoires in COVID-19. Using immunoSEQ multiplex PCR, the repertoire was profiled, and TCRdb retains in-frame clones only, with some absent. The data show over 200,000 clones, 70% to 90% seen once. Sequencing was carried out using PBMCs or T cells enriched from blood (not recorded which). The receptors originated from a man between 18 and 35 years old who had recovered from COVID-19.

The chain recombines TRBV30 with TRBJ2-2, with D maybe TRBD2 (6 bases). Trimming left V 8 bases short and J 4 bases short, with 11 bases between. Germline V gives CDR1 GTSNPN, CDR2 SVGIG (reference sequence). The CDR3 sequence is 12 residues long. The DNA of the CDR3 is TGTGCCGTCGGGGAGGCCACCGGGGAGCTGTTTTTT. Its protein is CAVGEATGELFF.

V is TRBV5-1 and J is TRBJ1-1; no reliable D call. Germline V gives CDR1 SGHRS, CDR2 YFSETQ. The CDR3 sequence is 13 residues long. V lost 3 bases to trimming and J lost 0 bases, with 6 bases between them. The CDR3 nucleotides read TGCGCCAGCAGCTGGGAGGTGAACACTGAAGCTTTCTTT. It codes for CASSWEVNTEAFF.